This T cell receptor (beta chain) derives from a study of technical replicates of blood from a few donors. Only in-frame clones appear in the TCRdb table, and some are missing; sequencing was by immunoSEQ multiplex PCR. In the table there are 60,000 to 90,000 clones, nearly 98% of which are singletons. Unmatched junction bases numbered 12, after V lost 2 bases and J lost 7 bases. This CDR3 has 16 residues. Germline V CDR1 and CDR2: MNHEY, SMNVEV (reference sequence). The V call is TRBV27, the J call TRBJ2-5; TRBD2 matches 8 bases. The sequenced material came from T cells isolated from PBMCs. The receptor comes from a human donor in good health. The chain's CDR3 is CASSLDKRERVGTQYF. The CDR3 DNA sequence: TGTGCCAGCAGTTTAGATAAGCGGGAGCGCGTCGGGACCCAGTACTTC.